Listed here are 14 T cell receptor beta chains from one sample, sequenced in a study of cytomegalovirus exposure and HLA in healthy donors. Profiled with immunoSEQ multiplex PCR; TCRdb holds only in-frame clones, not every one. The table shows 200,000 to 250,000 clones, with under 95% occurring only once. The specimen sequenced was PBMCs. The receptors come from a woman aged 18-30 years in good health and CMV-seronegative.

The chain uses TRBV27 and TRBJ2-7; 9 nucleotides line up with TRBD1. Germline V gives CDR1 MNHEY, CDR2 SMNVEV (reference sequence). Losses at the gene ends were 5 bases for V and 8 bases for J; bases not matched to a gene: 22. The CDR3 consists of 18 residues. CDR3 nucleotides: TGTGCCAGCAGTCGACCTCATCCCCTCCGGGACAGGGATGCAAAGCAGTACTTC. It encodes CASSRPHPLRDRDAKQYF.

This clone was observed a single time. CDR3 region: CASSEPSGSGETQYF. The CDR3 region has the DNA TGTGCCAGCAGTGAGCCTAGCGGGAGCGGAGAGACCCAGTACTTC. The chain carries TRBV2 and TRBJ2-5; TRBD2 matches 10 bases. The CDR3 contains 15 residues. The germline V gene encodes CDR1 SNHLY and CDR2 FYNNEI. J gave up 4 bases and V 3 bases, and 5 bases lay outside the gene matches.

V gene TRBV5-6 combines with J gene TRBJ1-3; D might be TRBD1 (6 bases). V was cut by 2 bases and J by 0 bases, with 12 bases left in between. CDR1 SGHDT and CDR2 YYEEEE come from the germline V gene. The CDR3 sequence is 16 residues long. CDR3 region: CASSFHRASSGNTIYF. In nucleotides, the CDR3 is TGTGCCAGCAGCTTTCACAGGGCCTCCTCTGGAAACACCATATATTTT.

The CDR3 DNA sequence: TGTGCCAGCAGCTTGGTAGGGGGAGCTAGCACAGATACGCAGTATTTT. It translates to CASSLVGGASTDTQYF. This sequence joins TRBV5-6 and TRBJ2-3, with a weak D call TRBD1 (6 bases). CDR1 is SGHDT, CDR2 YYEEEE, per germline. V lost 0 bases to trimming and J lost 0 bases, with 11 bases between them. CDR3 length: 16 residues.

The genes are TRBV29-1 and TRBJ1-1; perhaps TRBD1 as D (6 bases). Germline CDR1 is SQVTM and CDR2 is ANQGSEA. V lost 4 bases and J 4 bases, leaving 10 bases between the germline ends. The CDR3 totals 12 residues. CDR3 residues: CSVVVGGTEAFF. The CDR3 nucleotides are TGCAGCGTTGTAGTAGGGGGCACTGAAGCTTTCTTT.

V gene TRBV5-1 combines with J gene TRBJ1-6; no firm D call. The germline V and J ends were trimmed by 3 bases and 3 bases, with 7 bases remaining between them. Germline V gene lookup returns CDR1 SGHRS and CDR2 YFSETQ. CDR3 size: 14 residues. CDR3 DNA: TGCGCCAGCAGCTACTCCAACTATAATTCACCCCTCCACTTT. Translation: CASSYSNYNSPLHF.

The table lists this clone with a count of one. V and J are TRBV6-1 and TRBJ1-1; no clear D gene. The CDR3 has 11 amino acids. V lost 4 bases to trimming and J lost 6 bases, with 6 bases between them. Germline assignment: CDR1 MNHNS and CDR2 SASEGT. The CDR3 loop is CASSAGSEAFF. The CDR3 DNA follows: TGTGCCAGCAGTGCAGGCTCTGAAGCTTTCTTT.

This rearrangement joins TRBV9 to TRBJ1-1; D gene uncertain. The CDR3 length is 14 residues. CDR1 and CDR2 from the germline V gene are SGDLS and YYNGEE. Trimming pared 4 bases from V and 4 bases from J, leaving 14 bases between. The chain's CDR3 is CASSSDASSTEAFF. The CDR3 DNA follows: TGTGCCAGCAGCTCCGATGCGAGTTCCACTGAAGCTTTCTTT.

CDR3 coding DNA: TGTGCCAGCAGCTTAAGCGGACTTAGCGGGAGGTTCGGGGAACTAAGCTCCTACAATGAGCAGTTCTTC. Protein sequence: CASSLSGLSGRFGELSSYNEQFF. This chain links TRBV13 with TRBJ2-1; TRBD2 matches 10 bases. V lost 2 bases to trimming and J lost 0 bases; unmatched junction nucleotides: 22. Germline loops: CDR1 PRHDT, CDR2 FYEKMQ (reference sequence). The CDR3 spans 23 residues.

This chain connects TRBV6-5 to TRBJ1-3, with 8 bases that match TRBD1. Germline trimming cut 5 bases from V and 4 bases from J; bases unmatched to any gene: 4. Germline V CDR1 and CDR2: MNHEY, SVGAGI. The CDR3 covers 14 residues. Here the CDR3 reads CASSTRDRGNTIYF. The CDR3 coding sequence is TGTGCCAGCAGTACCCGGGACAGGGGAAACACCATATATTTT.

The chain has TRBV5-1 and TRBJ1-1; 9 nucleotides match TRBD1. In germline, CDR1 is SGHRS, CDR2 YFSETQ. The V and J ends lost 2 bases and 4 bases, in that order; junction bases with no gene match: 6. The CDR3 runs 15 residues. In nucleotides, the CDR3 is TGCGCCAGCAGCTTAAAAAGGACAGGGGTCACTGAAGCTTTCTTT. Amino acid sequence: CASSLKRTGVTEAFF.

This chain's CDR3 is CASSVGLIYGYTF. In DNA form, the CDR3 reads TGTGCCAGCAGCGTAGGACTGATCTATGGCTACACCTTC. This sequence joins TRBV9 and TRBJ1-2; unclear D gene. V lost 0 bases to trimming and J lost 4 bases, with 7 bases between them. This CDR3 is 13 amino acids long. Germline-derived CDR1 and CDR2 are SGDLS and YYNGEE.

This chain connects TRBV7-9 to TRBJ2-7; the D gene is possibly TRBD1 (6 bases). This CDR3 spans 17 amino acids. Per germline, CDR1 SEHNR and CDR2 FQNEAQ (reference sequence). The ends were cut back, 4 bases at V and 2 bases at J, with 21 bases in the middle. The CDR3 protein is CASSSSFRAGATYEQYF. The DNA for the CDR3 is TGTGCCAGCAGCTCCTCCTTTCGGGCAGGGGCGACCTACGAGCAGTACTTC.

The chain links TRBV5-6 to TRBJ1-1; maybe TRBD1 (6 bases). CDR3 size: 13 residues. Trimming removed 4 bases at V and 5 bases at J, with 12 bases between. Germline CDR1 SGHDT, CDR2 YYEEEE. This CDR3 is CASSRIQGTEAFF. The CDR3 DNA is TGTGCCAGCAGCCGCATACAGGGAACTGAAGCTTTCTTT.